Here is one TCR beta chain with its context. After removal of 6 bases from V and 11 bases from J, the junction contained 9 bases not matched to a gene. CDR1 and CDR2 from the germline V gene are MNHEY and SVGEGT. The CDR3 is 13 residues long. Each participant's cohort was designated according to participant-reported clinical history. Each recovered donor of Cohort 3 presented with two negative PCRs, clearance, or symptom resolution. This entry is derived from a study of blood T cell repertoires in COVID-19. In the original analysis: Reference gene primer amplification gave estimated nucleated cell counts. The protocol was immunoSEQ multiplex PCR, while the TCRdb copy is restricted to in-frame clones and leaves out a portion. For V, J and clone size, that table is used; D and trimming come from the DNA. The sample has some 350,000 clones, around 87% seen once.

Sequences were obtained from PBMCs or T cells enriched from blood (not recorded which). The V call is TRBV6-2 or TRBV6-3, the J call TRBJ1-3; 8 bases align to TRBD1. This receptor was identified in a woman aged 30 to 39 who had recovered from COVID-19. CDR3 DNA: TGTGCCAGCAGCGACGGACAGGGTCGAGCCATATATTTT. Amino acid sequence: CASSDGQGRAIYF.